These 31 T cell receptor beta chains came from one sample sequenced in a study of blood T cell repertoires in COVID-19 (dated by TCRdb to the early 2020s). The library was prepared using the immunoSEQ multiplex PCR assay. Entries here come from immuneACCESS through TCRdb and include only in-frame sequences with V and J called. Some clones fail to appear in such tables; in the studies checked, an unresolved V gene covers under half of the shortfall, and the cause of the remainder is unknown. This sample comprises about 250,000 clones, around 81% of them detected only once. The ten top clones hold approximately 4.8% of the sample. Source material: peripheral blood. These receptor sequences come from a man between 45 and 60 years old with active or convalescent COVID-19.

This clone was observed a few times. The chain links TRBV3-1 (or the pseudogene TRBV3-2) to TRBJ2-7, with TRBD1 identical over 8 bases. Germline V gene data show CDR1 as LGHDT and CDR2 as YNNKEL (reference sequence). With V trimmed by 1 base and J by 3 bases, 5 bases remained unmatched. This CDR3 is built from 15 residues. The chain's CDR3 is CASSQALGQGYEQYF. The CDR3 DNA is TGTGCCAGCAGCCAAGCTCTAGGACAGGGCTACGAGCAGTACTTC.

This sequence joins TRBV4-1 and TRBJ1-1; D not resolved. CDR3 length equals 15 residues. Per germline, CDR1 MGHRA and CDR2 YSYEKL. Trimming removed 1 base at V and 1 base at J, with 10 bases between. The CDR3 sequence is CASSQGARSNTEAFF. In DNA form, the CDR3 reads TGCGCCAGCAGCCAAGGTGCCAGATCGAACACTGAAGCTTTCTTT.

This clone was counted once. The rearrangement uses TRBV9 and TRBJ2-3; 9 nucleotides agree with TRBD2. CDR3 size: 18 residues. Germline V lookup: CDR1 SGDLS, CDR2 YYNGEE. Trimming at V came to 2 bases and at J to 3 bases, leaving 13 bases not matched to a gene. Here the CDR3 reads CASSVRGASGAGTDTQYF. The CDR3 DNA follows: TGTGCCAGCAGCGTGCGGGGGGCTAGCGGGGCGGGGACAGATACGCAGTATTTT.

This clone was seen a handful of times. This sequence joins TRBV5-3 and TRBJ2-3; the match to TRBD2 covers 9 bases. TRBV5-3 is reported as an ORF; its role is uncertain. The CDR3 spans 17 residues. V was clipped by 4 bases and J by 2 bases; unmatched bases: 11. CDR3 protein: CARSPDAGGRPTDTQYF. The CDR3 DNA is TGTGCCAGAAGCCCCGACGCGGGGGGGCGGCCCACAGATACGCAGTATTTT.

The CDR3 bases are TGTGCCAGCTCACCGGACAGGGTCGGGCAAGAGACCCAGTACTTC. Residues: CASSPDRVGQETQYF. The gene calls are TRBV18 and TRBJ2-5, with 8 bases lining up with TRBD1. Trimming at V came to 3 bases and at J to 2 bases, leaving 5 bases not matched to a gene. Germline-derived CDR1 and CDR2 are KGHSH and LQKENI. CDR3 length: 15 amino acids.

The rearrangement uses TRBV24-1 and TRBJ1-3, with unresolved D. The germline V gene has CDR1 KGHDR and CDR2 SFDVKD. V was shortened by 6 bases and J by 0 bases, with 8 bases between the two germline ends. The CDR3 has 14 residues. The CDR3 is CATSMQISGNTIYF. DNA of the CDR3: TGTGCCACCAGTATGCAGATCTCTGGAAACACCATATATTTT.

This chain connects TRBV30 to TRBJ1-1, with D unresolved. The CDR3 runs to 13 residues. Trimming removed 1 base at V and 3 bases at J, with 9 bases between. Germline V lookup: CDR1 GTSNPN, CDR2 SVGIG (reference sequence). CDR3 protein: CAWSGSGYTEAFF. CDR3 DNA sequence: TGTGCCTGGAGTGGATCGGGGTACACTGAAGCTTTCTTT. The full variable domain, with the rest looked up from reference TRBV30 and TRBJ1-1, is SQTIHQWPATLVQPVGSPLSLECTVEGTSNPNLYWYRQAAGRGLQLLFYSVGIGQISSEVPQNLSASRPQDRQFILSSKKLLLSDSGFYLCAWSGSGYTEAFFGQGTRLTVV.

This rearrangement joins TRBV2 to TRBJ2-6, with 9 bases fitting TRBD1. CDR3 length equals 19 residues. From germline, CDR1 is SNHLY and CDR2 FYNNEI. The trim removed 7 bases at V and 2 bases at J, leaving 15 bases unmatched. CDR3 sequence reads: CASTIFTGQGIAGANVLTF. The CDR3 region has the DNA TGTGCCAGCACGATCTTTACGGGACAGGGCATCGCTGGGGCCAACGTCCTGACTTTC. The full variable domain, completed using reference TRBV2 and TRBJ2-6, is EPEVTQTPSHQVTQMGQEVILRCVPISNHLYFYWYRQILGQKVEFLVSFYNNEISEKSEIFDDQFSVERPDGSNFTLKIRSTKLEDSAMYFCASTIFTGQGIAGANVLTFGAGSRLTVL.

V and J are TRBV28 and TRBJ2-7, with a weak D call TRBD2 (5 bases). Germline CDR1 is MDHEN and CDR2 is SYDVKM. The CDR3 extends over 15 amino acids. V dropped 0 bases and J dropped 8 bases, with 17 bases sitting between them. The CDR3 spells CASSLWAGPSGKQYF. The CDR3 DNA reads as TGTGCCAGCAGTTTATGGGCAGGTCCCTCCGGGAAGCAGTACTTC.

The V and J genes are TRBV15 and TRBJ1-2; 10 nucleotides agree with TRBD1. The germline CDR1 and CDR2 sequences are LNHNV and YYDKDF (reference sequence). The V segment lost 4 bases and the J segment 2 bases; nucleotides outside the gene matches: 4. This CDR3 contains 15 residues. As DNA, the CDR3 is TGTGCCACCAGCATCCGGGGACAGGGGAACTATGGCTACACCTTC. Its protein is CATSIRGQGNYGYTF.

In this sample, this clone turned up once. The chain links TRBV9 to TRBJ2-1; 8 bases match TRBD1. Looked up from germline, CDR1 is SGDLS and CDR2 is YYNGEE. CDR3 size: 18 residues. The ends lost 4 bases at V and 9 bases at J; junction bases unmatched: 21. CDR3 loop: CASSPPTPGGARKGEQFF. In DNA, the CDR3 is TGTGCCAGCAGCCCGCCAACTCCAGGGGGCGCAAGAAAAGGTGAGCAGTTCTTC.

The chain carries TRBV13 and TRBJ1-4; D ambiguous. Germline CDR1 reads PRHDT; CDR2 reads FYEKMQ (reference sequence). V gave up 4 bases and J gave up 6 bases, with 15 bases separating them. This CDR3 region has 15 residues. The CDR3 DNA sequence: TGTGCCAGCAGCTCATCCGGGAGGATATATGAAAAACTGTTTTTT. It translates to CASSSSGRIYEKLFF.

The chain employs TRBV20-1 and TRBJ1-1; D perhaps matches TRBD1 (6 bases). The V gene lost 3 bases and the J gene lost 7 bases, with 9 bases spanning the gap. The CDR3 sequence is 11 residues long. CDR1 is DFQATT, CDR2 SNEGSKA, per germline (reference sequence). The CDR3 loop is CSASKDSEAFF. CDR3 coding DNA: TGCAGTGCTAGTAAGGACAGTGAAGCTTTCTTT.

The gene calls are TRBV5-1 and TRBJ2-2, with 12 nucleotides matching TRBD2. This CDR3 contains 18 residues. Germline loops: CDR1 SGHRS, CDR2 YFSETQ. Trimming took 0 bases from V and 5 from J; bases not matched to a gene: 8. DNA of the CDR3: TGCGCCAGCAGCTTGGCCCAGACTAGCGGGGGAAAAACCGGGGAGCTGTTTTTT. This translates into CASSLAQTSGGKTGELFF.

V and J are TRBV6-6 and TRBJ2-3; a weak D match, TRBD1 (7 bases). Germline loops: CDR1 MNHNY, CDR2 SVGAGI (reference sequence). The CDR3 extends over 14 amino acids. The ends were cut back, 2 bases at V and 3 bases at J, with 9 bases in the middle. CDR3 DNA: TGTGCCAGCAGTTACCAGGGGGGAACAGATACGCAGTATTTT. It is translated as CASSYQGGTDTQYF.

The chain employs TRBV5-1 and TRBJ2-5, with 12 bases fitting TRBD2. This CDR3 region has 16 residues. V was pared by 9 bases and J by 1 base, with 10 bases of the junction left unmatched. Germline CDR1 and CDR2: SGHRS and YFSETQ. Written as DNA, the CDR3 is TGCGCCAACTATGGGACTAGCGGGTCCTTCCAAGAGACCCAGTACTTC. The encoded protein is CANYGTSGSFQETQYF.

The genes are TRBV7-3 and TRBJ2-1, with a weak D call TRBD2 (7 bases). The CDR3 totals 15 residues. The V end lost 4 bases, the J end lost 4 bases, and 14 bases lay between the germline ends. Per germline, CDR1 SGHTA and CDR2 FQGTGA. The CDR3 here is CASSWLRGGYNEQFF. The CDR3 DNA is TGTGCCAGCAGCTGGCTTAGGGGGGGATACAATGAGCAGTTCTTC.

J is TRBJ1-1 and V is TRBV15; D remains unclear. This CDR3 is built from 16 residues. Trimming pared 1 base from V and 1 base from J, leaving 13 bases between. Germline V CDR1 and CDR2: LNHNV, YYDKDF (reference sequence). CDR3 in DNA: TGTGCCACCAGCAGAGGCTTGCAGGCTGAGAACACTGAAGCTTTCTTT. This sequence encodes CATSRGLQAENTEAFF. Looking up the rest from reference TRBV15 and TRBJ1-1 gives the full variable domain: DAMVIQNPRYQVTQFGKPVTLSCSQTLNHNVMYWYQQKSSQAPKLLFHYYDKDFNNEADTPDNFQSRRPNTSFCFLDIRSPGLGDTAMYLCATSRGLQAENTEAFFGQGTRLTVV.

The chain combines TRBV15 with TRBJ1-2; a weak D match, TRBD1 (5 bases). V was cut by 5 bases and J by 1 base, with 17 bases left in between. The CDR3 has 16 residues. Germline CDR1 reads LNHNV; CDR2 reads YYDKDF (reference sequence). CDR3 residues: CATSQKTEMFNYGYTF. CDR3 DNA: TGTGCCACCAGCCAAAAGACAGAGATGTTTAACTATGGCTACACCTTC.

This chain joins TRBV3-1 (or the pseudogene TRBV3-2) and TRBJ1-1, with 8 bases lining up with TRBD1. Trimming at V came to 4 bases and at J to 5 bases, leaving 6 bases not matched to a gene. The CDR3 spans 14 residues. CDR1 is LGHDT, CDR2 YNNKEL, per germline (reference sequence). CDR3 in DNA: TGTGCCAGCAGCCCCCTCGACAGGGGTACTGAAGCTTTCTTT. This gives the protein CASSPLDRGTEAFF.

V is TRBV7-6 and J is TRBJ1-3; D remains ambiguous. The CDR3 totals 16 residues. The ends were cut back, 1 base at V and 1 base at J, with 11 bases in the middle. Looked up from germline, CDR1 is SGHVS and CDR2 is FNYEAQ. The CDR3 loop reads CASSLGVGNSGNTIYF. Written as DNA, the CDR3 is TGTGCCAGCAGCTTAGGGGTGGGCAATTCTGGAAACACCATATATTTT. The whole variable domain, remainder taken from reference TRBV7-6 and TRBJ1-3, is GAGVSQSPRYKVTKRGQDVALRCDPISGHVSLYWYRQALGQGPEFLTYFNYEAQQDKSGLPNDRFSAERPEGSISTLTIQRTEQRDSAMYRCASSLGVGNSGNTIYFGEGSWLTVV.

V usage is TRBV2 and J usage is TRBJ2-3, with 7 positions matching TRBD2. V lost 8 bases to trimming and J lost 1 base; unmatched junction nucleotides: 6. CDR1 and CDR2 (germline): SNHLY, FYNNEI. The CDR3 is 14 amino acids. The DNA of the CDR3 is TGTGCCAGCCGGTGGGCGGGGGGCACAGATACGCAGTATTTT. Translated, it gives CASRWAGGTDTQYF.

The sample holds a few counts of this clone. CDR3 protein: CASIMEAGGRLGTQYF. The CDR3 bases are TGTGCCAGCATAATGGAAGCGGGGGGTAGGTTGGGTACGCAGTATTTT. The chain recombines TRBV2 with TRBJ2-3, with 9 bases aligning to TRBD2. CDR3 length: 16 amino acids. J was trimmed by 8 bases and V by 7 bases; bases with no gene match: 16. In germline, CDR1 is SNHLY, CDR2 FYNNEI. The full variable domain, completed using reference TRBV2 and TRBJ2-3, is EPEVTQTPSHQVTQMGQEVILRCVPISNHLYFYWYRQILGQKVEFLVSFYNNEISEKSEIFDDQFSVERPDGSNFTLKIRSTKLEDSAMYFCASIMEAGGRLGTQYFGPGTRLTVL.

CDR3: CASNWTSGGSYEQYF. In nucleotides, the CDR3 is TGTGCCAGCAACTGGACTAGCGGGGGCTCCTACGAGCAGTACTTC. The chain has TRBV21-1 and TRBJ2-7; no DNA check was done on the table's D call, TRBD2. TRBV21-1 is listed as a pseudogene. This CDR3 is built from 15 residues.

The rearrangement joins TRBV7-9 to TRBJ1-1; 7 nucleotides line up with TRBD1. V trimming: 3 bases; J trimming: 1 base; junction bases outside the gene matches: 11. The CDR3 runs 17 residues. CDR1 is SEHNR and CDR2 is FQNEAQ in the germline V gene (reference sequence). The CDR3 here is CASSFSSKGASNTEAFF. The DNA for the CDR3 is TGTGCCAGCAGCTTTTCCTCAAAGGGGGCCTCGAACACTGAAGCTTTCTTT.

The chain employs TRBV6-5 and TRBJ2-5; D is uncertain. Trimming took 0 bases from V and 5 from J, leaving 4 bases between them. CDR3 length: 12 amino acids. The germline V gene has CDR1 MNHEY and CDR2 SVGAGI. CDR3 DNA: TGTGCCAGCAGTTACTCCAGTGAGACCCAGTACTTC. Translating gives CASSYSSETQYF.

V gene TRBV7-3 combines with J gene TRBJ2-3, with 7 bases lining up with TRBD1. V shed 5 bases and J 6 bases; nucleotides not matched to a gene: 11. The CDR3 extends over 15 amino acids. Germline V gene lookup returns CDR1 SGHTA and CDR2 FQGTGA. The CDR3, as DNA: TGTGCCAGCAGCCCAACGACAGGGAACCACGATACGCAGTATTTT. As protein: CASSPTTGNHDTQYF. Full variable domain (remainder filled in from reference TRBV7-3 and TRBJ2-3): GAGVSQTPSNKVTEKGKYVELRCDPISGHTALYWYRQSLGQGPEFLIYFQGTGAADDSGLPNDRFFAVRPEGSVSTLKIQRTERGDSAVYLCASSPTTGNHDTQYFGPGTRLTVL.

Details on this clone: The CDR3 does not end in the conserved phenylalanine or tryptophan, so this is likely a read error. V and J are TRBV27 and TRBJ1-6, with a tentative D call TRBD1 (5 bases). This CDR3 spans 14 amino acids. The V gene's germline CDR1 is MNHEY and CDR2 SMNVEV (reference sequence). V was shortened by 5 bases and J by 9 bases, with 14 bases between the two germline ends. The CDR3 bases are TGTGCCAGCAGTACCCACGGGGGTGTTTCACCCCTCCACCTT. It is translated as CASSTHGGVSPLHL.

The CDR3 DNA is TGTGCCAGCACCCCCCGGACAGACAATGAGCAGTTCTTC. It codes for CASTPRTDNEQFF. V gene TRBV2 combines with J gene TRBJ2-1; TRBD1 might be the D (6 bases). V was trimmed by 7 bases and J by 5 bases, leaving 12 bases between them. The germline gives CDR1 SNHLY, CDR2 FYNNEI. The CDR3 extends over 13 amino acids.

V gene TRBV5-1 combines with J gene TRBJ1-5, with TRBD1 matching 8 bases. The length of the CDR3 is 15 residues. V lost 4 bases, J lost 6 bases, and 9 bases stayed unmatched. Per the germline V gene, CDR1 is SGHRS and CDR2 is YFSETQ. The CDR3, as DNA: TGCGCCAGCAGCGCCGGACAGGGAACGGGTCAGCCCCAGCATTTT. Translating gives CASSAGQGTGQPQHF.

The genes are TRBV7-2 and TRBJ1-1; 7 nucleotides match TRBD1. Germline CDR1 SGHTA, CDR2 FQGNSA. V lost 2 bases, J lost 0 bases, and 6 bases stayed unmatched. This CDR3 has 16 amino acids. The CDR3 here is CASSLMTGTLNTEAFF. The DNA of the CDR3 is TGTGCCAGCAGCTTAATGACAGGGACACTGAACACTGAAGCTTTCTTT.